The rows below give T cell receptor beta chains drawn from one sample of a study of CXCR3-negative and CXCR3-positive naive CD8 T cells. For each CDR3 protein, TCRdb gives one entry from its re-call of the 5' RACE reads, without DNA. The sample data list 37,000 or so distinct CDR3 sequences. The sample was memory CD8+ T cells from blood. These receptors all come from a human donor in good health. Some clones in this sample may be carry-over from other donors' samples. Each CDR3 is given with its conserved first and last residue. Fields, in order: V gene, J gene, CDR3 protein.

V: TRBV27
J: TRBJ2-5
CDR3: CASSSLDRVSYF

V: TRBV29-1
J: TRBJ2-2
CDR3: CSVATSGGNTGELFF

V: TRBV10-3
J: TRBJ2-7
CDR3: CAISRTQEQSSSYEQYF

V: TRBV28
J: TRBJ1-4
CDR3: CASINRQTNEKLFF

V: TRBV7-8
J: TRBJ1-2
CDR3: CASSLNRVISTYGYTF

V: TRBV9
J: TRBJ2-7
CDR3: CASSVASGGYEQYF

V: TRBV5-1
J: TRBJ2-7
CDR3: CASSFLGATGEAEQYF

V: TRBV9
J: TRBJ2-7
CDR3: CASSVYGTPHEQYF

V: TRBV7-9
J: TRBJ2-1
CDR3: CASSPPSGTPYNEQFF

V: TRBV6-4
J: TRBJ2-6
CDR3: CASPPTADSGANVLTF

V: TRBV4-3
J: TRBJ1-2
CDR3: CASSQDQGSYGYTF

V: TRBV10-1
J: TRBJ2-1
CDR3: CASSEGGQGYYNEQFF

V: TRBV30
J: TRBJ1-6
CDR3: CAWGTGYPTSPLHF